The text below deals with one TCR beta chain. The target antigen is unknown. Clones were sequenced by immunoSEQ multiplex PCR, and TCRdb holds only the in-frame ones, with some missing. The sample consists of roughly 510,000 clones, around nine tenths of them appearing once. The CDR3 spans 17 residues. V gave up 1 base and J gave up 7 bases; unmatched junction bases: 12. Germline V gene sequence: CDR1 LGHNA, CDR2 YNFKEQ. Treatment denoted: roughly 19 received Ad26.COV2.S at low or high dose, single or two shots; about 5 received placebo; per-sample allocation not given. Collection of samples fell on day 63 after the first vaccine or placebo injection. The entry originates in a study of Ad26.COV2.S vaccination and SARS-CoV-2 variants. Study information: Ad26.COV2.S, an intramuscular injection, was given once or twice 56 days apart.

The study's findings and limits: Overall T cell responses may have been underestimated by the analyses of TCR breadth and depth.

The J gene is TRBJ1-2, the V gene TRBV4-2, with 10 bases identical to TRBD1. The input for sequencing was peripheral blood, taken in a trial of Ad26.COV2.S vaccine versus placebo. The TCR sequence derives from a person between 18 and 60 years old who received the Ad26.COV2.S COVID-19 vaccine or a placebo. The CDR3 bases are TGTGCCAGCAGCCAAGCAGGGACAGGGGACAAAACAGGTGGCTACACCTTC. As protein: CASSQAGTGDKTGGYTF.